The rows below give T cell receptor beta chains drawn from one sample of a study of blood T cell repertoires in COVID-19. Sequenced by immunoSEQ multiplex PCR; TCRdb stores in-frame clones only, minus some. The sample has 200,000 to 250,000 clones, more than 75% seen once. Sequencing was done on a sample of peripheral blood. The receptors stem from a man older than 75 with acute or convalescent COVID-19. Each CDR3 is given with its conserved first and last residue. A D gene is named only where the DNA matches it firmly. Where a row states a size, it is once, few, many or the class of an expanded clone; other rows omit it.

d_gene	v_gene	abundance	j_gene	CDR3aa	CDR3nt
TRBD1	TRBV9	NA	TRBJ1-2	CASSPGTGSGGYTF	TGTGCCAGCAGCCCCGGGACAGGGTCGGGTGGCTACACCTTC
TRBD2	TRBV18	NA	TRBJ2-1	CASSPPTLAGSYNEQFF	TGTGCCAGCTCACCACCGACACTAGCGGGGTCCTACAATGAGCAGTTCTTC
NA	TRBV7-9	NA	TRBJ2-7	CASSPAGPGYEQYF	TGTGCCAGCAGCCCGGCCGGGCCGGGGTACGAGCAGTACTTC
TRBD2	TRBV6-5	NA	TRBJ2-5	CASSYSLAGKTQYF	TGTGCCAGCAGTTACTCGCTAGCGGGAAAGACCCAGTACTTC
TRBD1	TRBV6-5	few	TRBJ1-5	CASSSVGQDQPQHF	TGTGCCAGCAGTTCGGTAGGACAGGATCAGCCCCAGCATTTT
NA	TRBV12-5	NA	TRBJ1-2	CASALDGSYGYTF	TGTGCTAGTGCCCTGGACGGGAGCTATGGCTACACCTTC
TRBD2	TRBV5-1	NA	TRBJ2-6	CASSPVSSGSWWGANVLTF	TGCGCCAGCAGTCCAGTTTCTAGCGGGAGCTGGTGGGGGGCCAACGTCCTGACTTTC
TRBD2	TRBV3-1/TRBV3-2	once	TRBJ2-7	CASSQASGGYEQYF	TGTGCCAGCAGCCAGGCTAGCGGGGGATACGAGCAGTACTTC
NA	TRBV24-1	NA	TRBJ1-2	CATNPGGAEYGYTF	TGTGCCACCAACCCGGGGGGCGCAGAATATGGCTACACCTTC
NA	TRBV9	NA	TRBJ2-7	CASSVDLAPYEQYF	TGTGCCAGCAGCGTAGATCTAGCTCCCTACGAGCAGTACTTC
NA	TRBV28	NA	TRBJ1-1	CASRTNTEAFF	TGTGCCAGCAGAACTAACACTGAAGCTTTCTTT
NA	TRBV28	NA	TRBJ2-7	CATAPGLPIGEQYF	TGTGCCACCGCCCCCGGACTACCGATCGGCGAGCAGTACTTC
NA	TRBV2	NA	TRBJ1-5	CASSDQGNQPQHF	TGTGCCAGCAGTGACCAGGGGAATCAGCCCCAGCATTTT
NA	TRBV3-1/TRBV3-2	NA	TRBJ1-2	CASSQDTVYGYTF	TGTGCCAGCAGCCAAGATACGGTCTACGGCTACACCTTC
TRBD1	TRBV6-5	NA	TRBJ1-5	CASRLTGGIEQPQHF	TGTGCCAGCAGACTTACAGGGGGCATAGAACAGCCCCAGCATTTT
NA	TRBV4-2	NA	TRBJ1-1	CASSQGWADTEAFF	TGTGCCAGCAGCCAAGGGTGGGCAGACACTGAAGCTTTCTTT
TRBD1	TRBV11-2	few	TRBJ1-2	CASSLADRGYGYTF	TGTGCCAGCAGCTTAGCCGACAGGGGGTATGGCTACACCTTC
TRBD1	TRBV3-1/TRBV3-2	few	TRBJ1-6	CASSHSDRVANSPLHF	TGTGCCAGCAGCCACTCGGACAGGGTAGCGAATTCACCCCTCCACTTT
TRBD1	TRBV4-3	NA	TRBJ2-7	CASSQVATGGSYEQYF	TGCGCCAGCAGCCAAGTGGCGACAGGGGGCTCCTACGAGCAGTACTTC
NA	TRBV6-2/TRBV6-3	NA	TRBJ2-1	CASSSTSGLGEQFF	TGTGCCAGCAGTAGTACCTCAGGACTGGGGGAGCAGTTCTTC
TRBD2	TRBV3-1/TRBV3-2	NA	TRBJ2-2	CASSLLAGGLELFF	TGTGCCAGCAGCCTCCTAGCGGGAGGGCTGGAGCTGTTTTTT
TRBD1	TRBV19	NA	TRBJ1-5	CASSIIGTGNSNQPQHF	TGTGCCAGTAGTATAATCGGGACAGGTAATAGCAATCAGCCCCAGCATTTT
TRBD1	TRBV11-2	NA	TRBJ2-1	CASSLVVGRQGDQFF	TGTGCCAGCAGCTTAGTGGTGGGGCGGCAGGGGGATCAGTTCTTC
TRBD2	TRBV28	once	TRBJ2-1	CASSLSAGGLNEQFF	TGTGCCAGCAGTTTGAGCGCGGGAGGGCTGAATGAGCAGTTCTTC
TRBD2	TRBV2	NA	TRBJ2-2	CASRGLAGNTGELFF	TGTGCCAGCAGGGGACTAGCGGGGAACACCGGGGAGCTGTTTTTT
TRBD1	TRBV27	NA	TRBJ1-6	CASSPWTGDGSPLHF	TGTGCCAGCAGTCCTTGGACAGGGGACGGTTCACCCCTCCACTTT
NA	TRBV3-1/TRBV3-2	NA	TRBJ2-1	CASSSGFSNEQFF	TGTGCCAGCAGTTCCGGGTTCAGCAATGAGCAGTTCTTC
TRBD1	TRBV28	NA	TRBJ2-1	CASSLGGTGIRGNEQFF	TGTGCCAGCAGTTTGGGCGGGACAGGGATTAGAGGGAATGAGCAGTTCTTC
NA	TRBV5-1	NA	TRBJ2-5	CASSLASGKETQYF	TGCGCCAGCAGCTTGGCTTCGGGGAAAGAGACCCAGTACTTC
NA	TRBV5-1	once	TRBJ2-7	CASRDSRSYEQYF	TGCGCCAGCAGAGACTCCCGCTCCTACGAGCAGTACTTC
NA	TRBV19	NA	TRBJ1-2	CASLWTAGYGYTF	TGTGCCAGCCTTTGGACAGCTGGCTATGGCTACACCTTC
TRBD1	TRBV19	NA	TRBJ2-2	CASSTQRRDRGVAGELFF	TGTGCCAGTAGTACTCAACGCCGGGACAGGGGTGTAGCCGGGGAGCTGTTTTTT
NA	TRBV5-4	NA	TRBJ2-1	CASSSTRTLRGEQFF	TGTGCCAGCAGCTCGACTAGGACCTTAAGGGGTGAGCAGTTCTTC
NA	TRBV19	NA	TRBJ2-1	CASSPPYRDPFF	TGTGCCAGTAGTCCCCCGTACAGGGATCCGTTCTTC
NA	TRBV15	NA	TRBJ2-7	CATSSRGTYAREQYF	TGTGCCACCAGCAGTCGCGGGACTTACGCCCGCGAGCAGTACTTC
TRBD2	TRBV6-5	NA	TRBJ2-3	CASSSAGVSTDTQYF	TGTGCCAGCAGCTCTGCGGGAGTAAGTACAGATACGCAGTATTTT
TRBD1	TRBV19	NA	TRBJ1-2	CASSSLGQQYGYTF	TGTGCCAGTAGTTCCTTGGGACAGCAATATGGCTACACCTTC
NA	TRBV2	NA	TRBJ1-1	CASSAGTPNTEAFF	TGTGCCAGCAGTGCGGGGACACCAAACACTGAAGCTTTCTTT